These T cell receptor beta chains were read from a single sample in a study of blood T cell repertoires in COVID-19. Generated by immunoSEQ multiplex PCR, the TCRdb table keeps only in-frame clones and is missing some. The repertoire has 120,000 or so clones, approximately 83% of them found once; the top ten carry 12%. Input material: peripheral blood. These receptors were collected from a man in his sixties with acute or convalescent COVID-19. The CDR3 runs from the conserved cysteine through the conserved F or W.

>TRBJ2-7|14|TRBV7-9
CASSLAGTGLEQYF
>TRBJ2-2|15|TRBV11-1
CASSPQGPNTGELFF
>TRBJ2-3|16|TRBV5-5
CASSLPTGGHTDTQYF
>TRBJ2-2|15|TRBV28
CASSLTGLGTGELFF
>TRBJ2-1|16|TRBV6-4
CASSNDPSGSTDEQFF
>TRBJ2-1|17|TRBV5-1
CASSKRRLAGSYNEQFF
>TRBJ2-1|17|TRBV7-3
CASSPRGLADAYNEQFF
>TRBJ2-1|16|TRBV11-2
CASSALDSWSYNEQFF
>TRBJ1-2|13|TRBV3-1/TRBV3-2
CASSQPGGYGYTF
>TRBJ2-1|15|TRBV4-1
CASSPGGLAGNEQFF
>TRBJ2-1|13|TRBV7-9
CASSMRSGNEQFF
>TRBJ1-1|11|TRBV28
CASILGWRAFF
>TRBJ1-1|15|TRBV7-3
CASSLFGQGATEAFF
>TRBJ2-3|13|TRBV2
CASSDAGTDTQYF
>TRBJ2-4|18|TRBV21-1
CASSKAFKDSLAKNIQYF
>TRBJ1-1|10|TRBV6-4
CANPRSEAFF
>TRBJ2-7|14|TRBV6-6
CASSNRGIRDEQYF
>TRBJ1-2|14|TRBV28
CASSLGGFNYGYTF
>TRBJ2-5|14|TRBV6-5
CASRPQGAKETQYF
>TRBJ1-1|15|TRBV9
CASSVADRPNTEAFF
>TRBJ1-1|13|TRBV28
CASSVGGRTEAFF
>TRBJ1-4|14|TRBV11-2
CASSSPGLREKLFF
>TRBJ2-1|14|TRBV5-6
CASSSRDYYNEQFF
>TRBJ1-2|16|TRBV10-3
CAISRREGGANYGYTF
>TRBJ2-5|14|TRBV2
CASSQLTVQETQYF
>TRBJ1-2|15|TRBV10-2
CASVPGQGFNYGYTF
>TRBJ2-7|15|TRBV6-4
CPRHTSWVRTYEQYF
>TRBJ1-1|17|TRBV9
CASSVGPGGRENTEAFF
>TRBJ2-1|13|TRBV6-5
CASRMTSSYEQFF
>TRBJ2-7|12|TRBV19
CASSGSTYEQYF
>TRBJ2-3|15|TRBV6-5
CASQPGTGLTDTQYF
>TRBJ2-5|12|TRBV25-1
CASTSGGETQYF
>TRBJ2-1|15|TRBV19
CASSPRRGTGNEQFF
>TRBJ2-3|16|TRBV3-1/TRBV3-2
CASSPLEGLAGDTQYF
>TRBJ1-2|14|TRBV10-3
CAISESTTGYGYTF
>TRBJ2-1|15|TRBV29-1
CSVFISLRGYNEQFF
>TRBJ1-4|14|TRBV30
CAWSVRTGYEKLFF
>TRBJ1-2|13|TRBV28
CAITQGKDYGYTF
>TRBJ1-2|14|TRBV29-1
CSIGTGLLNYGYTF
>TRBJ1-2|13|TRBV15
CATSRVRGNGYTF
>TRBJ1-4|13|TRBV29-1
CSANRGTNEKLFF